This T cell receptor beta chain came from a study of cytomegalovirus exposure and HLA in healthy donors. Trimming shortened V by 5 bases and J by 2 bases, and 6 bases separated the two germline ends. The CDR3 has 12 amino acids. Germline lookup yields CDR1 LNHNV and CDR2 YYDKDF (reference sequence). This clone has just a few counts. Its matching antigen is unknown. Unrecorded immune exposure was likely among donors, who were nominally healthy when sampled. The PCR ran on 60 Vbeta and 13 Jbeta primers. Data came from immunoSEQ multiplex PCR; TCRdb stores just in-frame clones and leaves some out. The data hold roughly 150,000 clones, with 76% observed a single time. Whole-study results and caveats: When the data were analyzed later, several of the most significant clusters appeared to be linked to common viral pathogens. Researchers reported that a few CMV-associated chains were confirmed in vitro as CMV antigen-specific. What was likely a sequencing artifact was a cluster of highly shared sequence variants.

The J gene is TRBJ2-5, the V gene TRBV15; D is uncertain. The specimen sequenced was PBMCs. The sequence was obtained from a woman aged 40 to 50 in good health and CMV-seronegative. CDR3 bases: TGTGCCACCAGCCCGGTACAAGAGACCCAGTACTTC. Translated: CATSPVQETQYF.